The next 17 T cell receptor beta chains were all read from a single sample in a study of T cells in localized non-small cell lung cancer. Using immunoSEQ multiplex PCR, the repertoire was profiled, and TCRdb retains in-frame clones only, with some absent. The data hold about 3,900 clones, with 30% observed a single time. The sequencing used lung tumor tissue, collected before any cancer treatment. The receptors come from a male donor at least 60 years old with stage III lung adenocarcinoma.

This clone was observed a few times. This chain joins TRBV15 and TRBJ2-1; tentatively, D is TRBD2 (5 bases). Germline CDR1 reads LNHNV; CDR2 reads YYDKDF (reference sequence). Trimming took off 0 bases at V and 10 bases at J, with 13 bases between the two ends. The length of the CDR3 is 14 residues. CDR3 protein: CATSRDRALAEQFF. The CDR3 region has the DNA TGTGCCACCAGCAGAGATCGCGCCCTAGCCGAGCAGTTCTTC.

This clone has just a few counts. V gene TRBV15 combines with J gene TRBJ1-6; D gene ambiguous. V shed 0 bases and J shed 9 bases, with 15 bases lying between them. Germline CDR1 LNHNV, CDR2 YYDKDF (reference sequence). CDR3 length equals 16 residues. The DNA of the CDR3 is TGTGCCACCAGCAGAGATAGGGCAGGAGGATCTTCACCCCTCCACTTT. It is translated as CATSRDRAGGSSPLHF.

This clone was observed a handful of times. The chain couples TRBV1 to TRBJ2-7; the D call TRBD2 from the table was never checked on the DNA. TRBV1 is flagged as a pseudogene. CDR3 length equals 17 residues. CDR3 protein: CASSQYPNGGGSYEQYF. The CDR3 DNA is TGCGCCAGCAGCCAATACCCCAACGGGGGGGGGTCCTACGAGCAGTACTTC.

This clone was counted only a few times. CDR3 sequence: CASSVAGTPYEQYF. The CDR3 DNA reads TGTGCCAGCAGCGTAGCCGGGACCCCCTACGAGCAGTACTTC. J is TRBJ2-7 and V is TRBV9; D possibly uses TRBD1 or TRBD2 (5 bases each). Per the germline V gene, CDR1 is SGDLS and CDR2 is YYNGEE. With 0 bases removed from V and 2 bases from J, the gap between germline ends came to 9 bases. The CDR3 runs to 14 residues.

This clone occurred a few times. The J gene is TRBJ2-1, the V gene TRBV29-1, with a tentative D call TRBD1 (6 bases). The germline V and J ends were trimmed by 4 bases and 8 bases, with 12 bases remaining between them. Germline-derived CDR1 and CDR2 are SQVTM and ANQGSEA. The CDR3 runs to 12 residues. The CDR3 loop is CSVVGGAHEQFF. CDR3 nucleotides: TGCAGCGTTGTAGGGGGTGCCCATGAGCAGTTCTTC.

The genes are TRBV12-5 and TRBJ2-5; 7 nucleotides align to TRBD1. There are 14 residues in the CDR3. From germline, CDR1 is LGHNT and CDR2 FRNRAP. With 6 bases clipped from V and 1 base from J, the junction kept 5 bases outside the gene matches. DNA of the CDR3: TGTGCTAGTGGCCTCGCAGGGGGCCAAGAGACCCAGTACTTC. It yields the protein CASGLAGGQETQYF.

V is TRBV12-5 and J is TRBJ1-5, with D possibly TRBD1 on 6 matching bases. Germline V CDR1 and CDR2: LGHNT, FRNRAP. This CDR3 comprises 14 residues. The DNA for the CDR3 is TGTGCCAGCTCTCCAGGGGTTAGCAATCAGCCCCAGCATTTT. It encodes CASSPGVSNQPQHF.

This clone came up a few times. CDR3 DNA: TGTGCCAGCAGTGAGCGGGCGGATTTCTATGGCTACACCTTC. This sequence encodes CASSERADFYGYTF. This chain joins TRBV25-1 and TRBJ1-2; D gene unclear. The CDR3 consists of 14 residues. The germline V and J ends were trimmed by 3 bases and 4 bases, with 12 bases remaining between them. Germline V gene sequence: CDR1 MGHDK, CDR2 SYGVNS.

This clone counts as medium-sized (0.01 to 0.1%). This chain connects TRBV11-3 to TRBJ1-1; no reliable D call. The CDR3 consists of 15 residues. Trimming removed 3 bases from V and 10 bases from J, with 21 bases in between. CDR1 SGHNT and CDR2 YENEEA come from the germline V gene. The CDR3 sequence is CASSLKGFEAKGAFF. The CDR3 nucleotides are TGTGCCAGCAGCTTGAAAGGGTTTGAGGCCAAGGGAGCTTTCTTT.

A few counts support this clone. This chain connects TRBV6-8 to TRBJ2-7; D is uncertain. CDR3 length: 15 amino acids. Trimming removed 0 bases from V and 4 bases from J, with 13 bases in between. Germline loops: CDR1 MNHGY, CDR2 SAAAGT. The CDR3 nucleotides read TGTGCCAGCAGTTACTCAGGGAACACTCTATACGAGCAGTACTTC. Its protein product is CASSYSGNTLYEQYF.

On this clone itself: The junction does not match germline at one end; this may be a read error. The V gene is TRBV19, the J gene TRBJ2-5; TRBD2 is a possible D gene (6 bases). The CDR3 covers 18 residues. The V gene's germline CDR1 is LNHDA and CDR2 SQIVND (reference sequence). In DNA, the CDR3 is TGTGCCAGCAGTATACGCCGCTGGGGGGTTGGGGACCAAGAGACCCAGTACTTC. As protein: CASSIRRWGVGDQETQYF.

By its share, this clone is medium-sized. V is TRBV9 and J is TRBJ2-7; D is possibly TRBD1 or TRBD2 (5 bases each). Germline values: CDR1 SGDLS, CDR2 YYNGEE. V was clipped by 0 bases and J by 6 bases, with 13 bases between them. The CDR3 contains 14 residues. CDR3 sequence reads: CASSVAGGVLEQYF. The CDR3 bases are TGTGCCAGCAGCGTAGCTGGGGGAGTCCTCGAGCAGTACTTC.

This chain links TRBV11-3 with TRBJ2-5; perhaps TRBD1 as D (6 bases). Germline V gene data show CDR1 as SGHNT and CDR2 as YENEEA. The CDR3 is 15 amino acids. The germline V and J ends were trimmed by 1 base and 3 bases, with 12 bases remaining between them. DNA for the CDR3: TGTGCCAGCAGCTTAGGGCTACAGGGAGAAGAGACCCAGTACTTC. This sequence encodes CASSLGLQGEETQYF.

CDR3 sequence: CASSFQGGSFTEAFF. The DNA of the CDR3 is TGTGCCAGCAGCTTTCAGGGCGGTTCCTTCACTGAAGCTTTCTTT. The chain uses TRBV11-3 and TRBJ1-1, with D possibly matching TRBD1 (5 bases). With 3 bases removed from V and 4 bases from J, the gap between germline ends came to 15 bases. The CDR3 sequence is 15 residues long. From germline, CDR1 is SGHNT and CDR2 YENEEA. The full variable domain, rest sourced from reference TRBV11-3 and TRBJ1-1, is EAGVVQSPRYKIIEKKQPVAFWCNPISGHNTLYWYLQNLGQGPELLIRYENEEAVDDSQLPKDRFSAERLKGVDSTLKIQPAELGDSAVYLCASSFQGGSFTEAFFGQGTRLTVV.

This clone was recorded only once. The chain employs TRBV19 and TRBJ1-2; TRBD1 agrees at 8 bases. There are 16 residues in the CDR3. Germline values: CDR1 LNHDA, CDR2 SQIVND (reference sequence). V lost 6 bases to trimming and J lost 8 bases; unmatched junction nucleotides: 17. The CDR3 DNA is TGTGCCAGTAGAACCCATGGACAGGGAAGGGATCACGGCTACACCTTC. Its translation is CASRTHGQGRDHGYTF.

The chain recombines TRBV11-3 with TRBJ2-7; D is unclear. CDR3 length equals 17 residues. Germline CDR1 and CDR2: SGHNT and YENEEA. V lost 3 bases and J 0 bases, leaving 18 bases between the germline ends. The CDR3 coding sequence is TGTGCCAGCAGCTTCCCACTTGTCCGAGATTACTCCTACGAGCAGTACTTC. Translating it yields CASSFPLVRDYSYEQYF. Together with reference TRBV11-3 and TRBJ2-7, the CDR3 gives the full variable domain: EAGVVQSPRYKIIEKKQPVAFWCNPISGHNTLYWYLQNLGQGPELLIRYENEEAVDDSQLPKDRFSAERLKGVDSTLKIQPAELGDSAVYLCASSFPLVRDYSYEQYFGPGTRLTVT.

The sample holds a few counts of this clone. The rearrangement links TRBV11-3 to TRBJ2-1; D might be TRBD2 (5 bases). V was trimmed by 5 bases and J by 3 bases, leaving 14 bases between them. The germline V gene encodes CDR1 SGHNT and CDR2 YENEEA. There are 15 residues in the CDR3. Here the CDR3 reads CASSSRTEVYNEQFF. For the CDR3, the DNA is TGTGCCAGCAGCAGTCGGACGGAGGTCTACAATGAGCAGTTCTTC.